Listed below are T cell receptor beta chains from one sample, sequenced in a study of cytomegalovirus exposure and HLA in healthy donors. This table comes from immunoSEQ multiplex PCR, and its TCRdb copy is limited to in-frame clones, with some not included. Of over 200,000 clones in the sample, approximately 80% were seen once. Input material: PBMCs. These receptor sequences come from a woman aged 30 to 39 in good health and CMV-seropositive. Both conserved end residues are part of each CDR3. Fields, in order: V gene, clone size, J gene, D gene, CDR3 protein, CDR3 DNA. The D gene is left open where the match is weak. Only some rows state a clone size, as once, few, many or a class for expanded clones.

TRBV27	.	TRBJ1-1	TRBD1	CASSRQGSYTEAFF	TGTGCCAGCAGTAGACAGGGGAGTTACACTGAAGCTTTCTTT
TRBV5-1	.	TRBJ2-3	TRBD2	CASGLAGVGPSTDTQYF	TGCGCCAGCGGACTAGCGGGAGTGGGACCTAGCACAGATACGCAGTATTTT
TRBV28	.	TRBJ2-7	TRBD1	CASSTRGLEQYF	TGTGCCAGCAGTACCAGGGGGCTCGAGCAGTACTTC
TRBV27	.	TRBJ1-5	.	CASSPPLPDKAYSNQPQHF	TGTGCCAGCAGCCCCCCCCTCCCGGACAAAGCTTATAGCAATCAGCCCCAGCATTTT
TRBV30	.	TRBJ2-2	.	CAWATGTPIPGELFF	TGTGCCTGGGCGACCGGGACACCTATCCCAGGGGAGCTGTTTTTT
TRBV10-3	.	TRBJ2-7	.	CAISGGMAYEQYF	TGTGCCATCAGTGGCGGGATGGCCTACGAGCAGTACTTC
TRBV4-2	.	TRBJ2-2	.	CASSRALANTGELFF	TGTGCCAGCAGCCGGGCACTCGCGAACACCGGGGAGCTGTTTTTT
TRBV30	.	TRBJ2-7	.	CAWSLGAGPYEQYF	TGTGCCTGGAGCTTGGGCGCCGGTCCTTACGAGCAGTACTTC
TRBV4-1	.	TRBJ2-2	.	CASSQASRIPGELFF	TGCGCCAGCAGCCAAGCTTCTAGAATCCCCGGGGAGCTGTTTTTT
TRBV7-9	once	TRBJ2-7	.	CASRPGSSYEQYF	TGTGCCAGCAGGCCAGGGAGCTCCTACGAGCAGTACTTC
TRBV27	.	TRBJ1-5	TRBD1	CASKDRYTASSGSAQPQHF	TGTGCCAGCAAGGACAGGTACACCGCGTCAAGTGGGAGTGCGCAGCCCCAGCATTTT